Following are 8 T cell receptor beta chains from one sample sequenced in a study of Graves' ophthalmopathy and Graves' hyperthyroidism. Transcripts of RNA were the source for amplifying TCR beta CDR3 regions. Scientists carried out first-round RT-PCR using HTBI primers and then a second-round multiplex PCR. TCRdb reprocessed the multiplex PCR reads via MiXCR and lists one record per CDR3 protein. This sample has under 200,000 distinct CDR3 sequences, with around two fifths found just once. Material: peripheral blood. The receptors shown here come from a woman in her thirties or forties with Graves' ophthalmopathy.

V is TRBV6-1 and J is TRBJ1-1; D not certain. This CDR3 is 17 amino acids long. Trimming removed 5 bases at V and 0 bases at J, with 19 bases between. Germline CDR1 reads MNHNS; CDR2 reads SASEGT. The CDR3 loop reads CASSKRGGSDMNTEAFF. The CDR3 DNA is TGTGCCAGCAGTAAGAGAGGAGGATCCGACATGAACACTGAAGCTTTCTTT.

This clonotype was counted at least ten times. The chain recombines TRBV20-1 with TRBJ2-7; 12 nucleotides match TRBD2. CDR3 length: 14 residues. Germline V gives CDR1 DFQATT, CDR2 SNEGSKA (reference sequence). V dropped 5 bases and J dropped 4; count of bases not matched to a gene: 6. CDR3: CSAQTSGGLYEQYF. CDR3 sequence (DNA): TGCAGTGCTCAGACTAGCGGGGGATTATACGAGCAGTACTTC.

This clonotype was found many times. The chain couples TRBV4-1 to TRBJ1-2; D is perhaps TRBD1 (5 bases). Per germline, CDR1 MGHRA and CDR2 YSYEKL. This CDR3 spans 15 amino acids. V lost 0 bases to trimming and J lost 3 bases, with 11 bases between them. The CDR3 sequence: CASSQDQGVDYGYTF. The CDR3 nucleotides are TGCGCCAGCAGCCAAGATCAGGGAGTGGACTATGGCTACACCTTC.

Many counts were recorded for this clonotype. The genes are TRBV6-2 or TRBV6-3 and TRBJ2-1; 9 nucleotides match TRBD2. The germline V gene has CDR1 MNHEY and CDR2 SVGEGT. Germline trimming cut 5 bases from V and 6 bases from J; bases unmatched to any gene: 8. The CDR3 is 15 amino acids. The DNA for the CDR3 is TGTGCCAGCAGTCCCCAGGCGGGAGGGCTCAATGAGCAGTTCTTC. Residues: CASSPQAGGLNEQFF.

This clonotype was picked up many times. This CDR3 reads CSAREETGRGSQPQHF. The CDR3, as DNA: TGCAGTGCTAGAGAAGAAACAGGGAGGGGTAGCCAGCCCCAGCATTTT. This rearrangement joins TRBV20-1 to TRBJ1-5; tentatively, D is TRBD1 (6 bases). The CDR3 loop spans 16 amino acids. Per the germline V gene, CDR1 is DFQATT and CDR2 is SNEGSKA (reference sequence). The ends were cut back, 0 bases at V and 7 bases at J, with 19 bases in the middle.

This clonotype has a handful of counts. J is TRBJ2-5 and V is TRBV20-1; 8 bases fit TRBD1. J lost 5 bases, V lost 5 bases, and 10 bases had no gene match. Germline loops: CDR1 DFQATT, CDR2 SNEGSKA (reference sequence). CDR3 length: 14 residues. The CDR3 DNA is TGCAGTGCTCTCATCAGGGGGCTTTTGGAGACCCAGTACTTC. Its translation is CSALIRGLLETQYF.

CDR3: CASSRQGNSNQPQHF. The CDR3 DNA reads as TGTGCCAGCAGCCGACAGGGCAATAGCAATCAGCCCCAGCATTTT. This chain connects TRBV12-3 or TRBV12-4 to TRBJ1-5; 7 nucleotides align to TRBD1. The CDR3 has 15 amino acids. V dropped 6 bases and J dropped 0; count of bases not matched to a gene: 5.

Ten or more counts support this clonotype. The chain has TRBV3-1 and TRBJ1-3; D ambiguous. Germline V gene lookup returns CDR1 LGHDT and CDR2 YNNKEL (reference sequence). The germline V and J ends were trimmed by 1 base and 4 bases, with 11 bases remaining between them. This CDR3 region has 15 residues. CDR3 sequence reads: CASSQVRTKGNTIYF. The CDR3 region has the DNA TGTGCCAGCAGCCAAGTTAGGACGAAAGGAAACACCATATATTTT.